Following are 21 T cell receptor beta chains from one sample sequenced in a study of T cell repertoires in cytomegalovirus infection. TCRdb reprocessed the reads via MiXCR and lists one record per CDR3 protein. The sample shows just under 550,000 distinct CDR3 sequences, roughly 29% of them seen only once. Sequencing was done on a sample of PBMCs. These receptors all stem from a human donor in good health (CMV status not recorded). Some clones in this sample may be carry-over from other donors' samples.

The CDR3: CSGIGTSGPSYNEQFF. DNA of the CDR3: TGCAGCGGGATCGGGACTAGCGGGCCCTCCTACAATGAGCAGTTCTTC. The chain joins TRBV29-1 to TRBJ2-1; 12 bases align to TRBD2. Germline loops: CDR1 SQVTM, CDR2 ANQGSEA. J gave up 0 bases and V 7 bases, and 7 bases lay outside the gene matches. CDR3 size: 16 residues.

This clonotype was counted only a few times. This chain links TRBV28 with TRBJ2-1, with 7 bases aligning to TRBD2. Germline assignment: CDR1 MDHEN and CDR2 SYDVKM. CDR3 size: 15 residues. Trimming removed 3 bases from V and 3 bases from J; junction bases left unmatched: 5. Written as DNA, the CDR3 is TGTGCCAGCAGTTTCTTCCGGGACTACTACAATGAGCAGTTCTTC. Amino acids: CASSFFRDYYNEQFF.

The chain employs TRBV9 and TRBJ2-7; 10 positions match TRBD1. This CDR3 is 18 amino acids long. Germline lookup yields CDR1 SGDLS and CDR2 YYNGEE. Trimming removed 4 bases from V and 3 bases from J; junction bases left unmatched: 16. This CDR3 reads CASSRTSRDRGDNYEQYV. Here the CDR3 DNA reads TGTGCCAGCAGCAGAACCTCTAGGGACAGGGGCGATAACTACGAGCAGTACGTC.

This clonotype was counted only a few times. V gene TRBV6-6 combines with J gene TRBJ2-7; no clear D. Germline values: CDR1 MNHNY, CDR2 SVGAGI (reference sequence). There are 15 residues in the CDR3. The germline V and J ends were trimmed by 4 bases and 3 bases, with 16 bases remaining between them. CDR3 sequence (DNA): TGTGCCAGCAGTTCACCTTCCCTAGTAGGCTACGAGCAGTACTTC. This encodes CASSSPSLVGYEQYF.

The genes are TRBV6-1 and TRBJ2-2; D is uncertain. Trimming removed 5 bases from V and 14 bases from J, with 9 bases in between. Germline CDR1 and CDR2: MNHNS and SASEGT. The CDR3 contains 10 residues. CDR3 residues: CASSRSDLFF. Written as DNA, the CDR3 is TGTGCCAGCAGTCGATCGGATCTGTTTTTT.

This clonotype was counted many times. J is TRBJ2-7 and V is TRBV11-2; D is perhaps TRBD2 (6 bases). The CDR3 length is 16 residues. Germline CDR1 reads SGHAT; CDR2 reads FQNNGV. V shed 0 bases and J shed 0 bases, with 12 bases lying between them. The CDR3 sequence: CASSLDLARSSYEQYV. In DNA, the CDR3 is TGTGCCAGCAGCTTAGACCTAGCGCGAAGCTCCTACGAGCAGTACGTC.

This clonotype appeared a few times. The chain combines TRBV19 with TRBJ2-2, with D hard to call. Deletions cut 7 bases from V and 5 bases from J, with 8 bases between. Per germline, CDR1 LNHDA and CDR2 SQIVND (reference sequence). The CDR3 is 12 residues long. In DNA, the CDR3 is TGTGCCAGTATGTGGGAAACCGGGGAGCTGTTTTTT. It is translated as CASMWETGELFF.

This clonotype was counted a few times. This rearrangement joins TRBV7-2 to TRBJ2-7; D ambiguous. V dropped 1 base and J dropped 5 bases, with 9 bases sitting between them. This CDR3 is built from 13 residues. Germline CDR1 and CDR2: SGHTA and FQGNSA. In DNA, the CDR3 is TGTGCCAGCAGCTTAGAAGGGTGGGACGAGCAGTACGTC. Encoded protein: CASSLEGWDEQYV.

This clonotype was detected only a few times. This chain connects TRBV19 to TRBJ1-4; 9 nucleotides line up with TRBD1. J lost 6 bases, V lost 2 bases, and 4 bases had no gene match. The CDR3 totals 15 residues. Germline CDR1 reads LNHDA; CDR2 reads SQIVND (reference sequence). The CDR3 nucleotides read TGTGCCAGTAGTATATTGGGACAGGGCGATGAAAAACTGTTTTTT. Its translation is CASSILGQGDEKLFF. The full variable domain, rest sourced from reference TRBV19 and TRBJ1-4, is DGGITQSPKYLFRKEGQNVTLSCEQNLNHDAMYWYRQDPGQGLRLIYYSQIVNDFQKGDIAEGYSVSREKKESFPLTVTSAQKNPTAFYLCASSILGQGDEKLFFGSGTQLSVL.

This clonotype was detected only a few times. The CDR3 region has the DNA TGTGCCAGCAAAATAAGCGGGAGCTCCTACAATGAGCAGTTCTTC. Translated, it gives CASKISGSSYNEQFF. The chain employs TRBV7-2 and TRBJ2-1, with 8 positions matching TRBD2. CDR3 size: 15 residues. With 7 bases clipped from V and 0 bases from J, the junction kept 5 bases outside the gene matches. Per the germline V gene, CDR1 is SGHTA and CDR2 is FQGNSA.

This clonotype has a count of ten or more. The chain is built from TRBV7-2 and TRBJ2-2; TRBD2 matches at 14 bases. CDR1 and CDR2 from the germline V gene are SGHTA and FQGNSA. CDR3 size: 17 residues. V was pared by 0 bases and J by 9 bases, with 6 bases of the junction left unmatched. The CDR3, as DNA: TGTGCCAGCAGCTTAGCCCCGGGACTAGCGGGAGACCGGGAGCTGTTTTTT. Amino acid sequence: CASSLAPGLAGDRELFF.

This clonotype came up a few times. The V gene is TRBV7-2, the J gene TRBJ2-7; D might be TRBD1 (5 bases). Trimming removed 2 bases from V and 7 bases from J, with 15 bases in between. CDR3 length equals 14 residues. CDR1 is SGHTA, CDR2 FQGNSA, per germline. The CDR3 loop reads CASSLYAGKWEQYF. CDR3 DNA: TGTGCCAGCAGCTTATATGCAGGGAAGTGGGAGCAGTACTTC.

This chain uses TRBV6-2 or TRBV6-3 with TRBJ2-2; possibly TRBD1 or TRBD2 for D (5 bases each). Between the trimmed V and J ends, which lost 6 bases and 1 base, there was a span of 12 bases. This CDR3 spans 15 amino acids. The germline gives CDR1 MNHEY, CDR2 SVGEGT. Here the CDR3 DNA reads TGTGCCAGCAGAAGAGGGGCGGGGAACACCGGGGAGCTGTTTTTT. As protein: CASRRGAGNTGELFF.

The CDR3 DNA reads as TGTGCCAGCAGCTACCTTGGGGGCTCAGATACGCAGTATTTT. Translation: CASSYLGGSDTQYF. The V gene is TRBV11-3, the J gene TRBJ2-3, with TRBD1 as a possible D gene (6 bases). Germline V CDR1 and CDR2: SGHNT, YENEEA. Trimming left V 4 bases short and J 4 bases short, with 12 bases between. The CDR3 is 14 amino acids.

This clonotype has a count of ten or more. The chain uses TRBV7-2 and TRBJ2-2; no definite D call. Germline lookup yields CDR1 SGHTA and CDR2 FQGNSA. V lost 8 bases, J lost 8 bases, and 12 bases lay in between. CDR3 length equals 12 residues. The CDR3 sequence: CASSDYGGELFF. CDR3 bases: TGTGCCAGCTCTGATTACGGTGGGGAGCTGTTTTTT.

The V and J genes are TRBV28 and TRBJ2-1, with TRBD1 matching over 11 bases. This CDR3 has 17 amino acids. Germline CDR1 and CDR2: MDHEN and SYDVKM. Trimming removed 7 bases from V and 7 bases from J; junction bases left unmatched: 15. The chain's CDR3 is CASTPLPRTGGKNEQFF. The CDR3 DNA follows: TGTGCCAGCACCCCCTTGCCCCGGACAGGGGGCAAAAATGAGCAGTTCTTC. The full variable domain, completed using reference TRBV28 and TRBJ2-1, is DVKVTQSSRYLVKRTGEKVFLECVQDMDHENMFWYRQDPGLGLRLIYFSYDVKMKEKGDIPEGYSVSREKKERFSLILESASTNQTSMYLCASTPLPRTGGKNEQFFGPGTRLTVL.

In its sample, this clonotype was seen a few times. The CDR3 DNA sequence: TGTGCCAGCATAACTAGCGGGAGTTACAATGAGCAGTTCTTC. As protein: CASITSGSYNEQFF. This chain links TRBV7-9 with TRBJ2-1, with 11 bases matching TRBD2. The ends lost 7 bases at V and 4 bases at J; junction bases unmatched: 3. The length of the CDR3 is 14 residues. Germline V lookup: CDR1 SEHNR, CDR2 FQNEAQ (reference sequence).

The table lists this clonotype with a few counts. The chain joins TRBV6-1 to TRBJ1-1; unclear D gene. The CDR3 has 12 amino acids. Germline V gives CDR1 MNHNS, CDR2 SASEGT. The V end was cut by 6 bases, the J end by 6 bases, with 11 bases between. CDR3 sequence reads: CASSRTPPEAFF. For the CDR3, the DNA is TGTGCCAGCAGCCGGACCCCTCCTGAAGCTTTCTTT.

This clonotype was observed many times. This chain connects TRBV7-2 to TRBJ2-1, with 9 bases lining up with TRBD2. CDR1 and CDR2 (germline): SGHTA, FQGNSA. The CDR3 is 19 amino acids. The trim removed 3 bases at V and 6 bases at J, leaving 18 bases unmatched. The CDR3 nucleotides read TGTGCCAGCAGCTTCACCGCCGGTTTTGGCGGGAGGGAGAGCAATGAGCAGTTCTTC. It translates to CASSFTAGFGGRESNEQFF.

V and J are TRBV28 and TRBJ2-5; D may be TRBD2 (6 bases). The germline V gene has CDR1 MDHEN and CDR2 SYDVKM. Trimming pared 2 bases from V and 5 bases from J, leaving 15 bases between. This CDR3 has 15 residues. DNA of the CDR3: TGTGCCAGCAGTTTAGGGGACCGGGAGTGGGAGACCCAGTACTTC. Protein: CASSLGDREWETQYF.

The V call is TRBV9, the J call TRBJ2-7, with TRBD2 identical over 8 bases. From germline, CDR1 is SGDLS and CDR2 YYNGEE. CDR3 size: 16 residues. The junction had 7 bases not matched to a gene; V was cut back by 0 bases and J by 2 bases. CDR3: CASSVALAGGAYEQYF. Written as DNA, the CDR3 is TGTGCCAGCAGCGTAGCTCTGGCGGGAGGTGCCTACGAGCAGTACTTC.